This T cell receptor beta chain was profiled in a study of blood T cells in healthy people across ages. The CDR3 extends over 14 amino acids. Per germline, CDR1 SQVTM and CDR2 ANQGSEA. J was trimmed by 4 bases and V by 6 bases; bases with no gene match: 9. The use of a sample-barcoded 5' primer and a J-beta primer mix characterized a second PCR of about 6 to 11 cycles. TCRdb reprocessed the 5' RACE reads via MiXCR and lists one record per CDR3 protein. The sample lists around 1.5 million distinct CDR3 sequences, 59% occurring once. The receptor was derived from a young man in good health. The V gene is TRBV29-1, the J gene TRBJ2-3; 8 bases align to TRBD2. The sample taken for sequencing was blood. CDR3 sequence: CSVSGTSEADTQYF. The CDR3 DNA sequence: TGCAGCGTGTCGGGGACTAGTGAAGCAGATACGCAGTATTTT.